This T cell receptor beta chain originates from a study of CD8+CD57+ T cells in acquired aplastic anemia. Notes on the study in general: The number of CD8+ CDR3 sequences shared by patients and controls was under 35. Patients did not significantly differ from controls in CD8+ Simpson's diversity.

Per germline, CDR1 MRHNA and CDR2 SNTAGT. With 6 bases removed from V and 6 bases from J, the gap between germline ends came to 22 bases. The CDR3 consists of 16 residues. Researchers used genomic DNA as the template to profile TCR beta VDJ and CDR3. TCRdb itself ran the reads through MiXCR, one entry per CDR3 protein. The sample carries around 220,000 distinct CDR3 sequences, under 55% recorded once. As concerns this clonotype: Its antigen is still unknown.

Patients chosen for sequencing had shown CD8+CD57+ cell expansion by flow cytometry. Severe acquired aplastic anemia was present in all patients. All patients were therapy-naive when blood was sampled. This chain links TRBV6-4 with TRBJ2-3; D may match TRBD1 or TRBD2 (5 bases each). The sequence was collected from a human donor with aplastic anemia. The specimen sequenced was sorted CD4+, CD8+, or CD8+CD57+ T cells (not recorded which) from PBMCs. The CDR3: CASREGRAAVSDTQYF. The CDR3 bases are TGTGCCAGCAGAGAGGGGCGGGCCGCCGTGTCGGATACGCAGTATTTT.